This is a list of T cell receptor beta chains from one sample in a study of blood T cell repertoires in COVID-19. The assay was immunoSEQ multiplex PCR, and TCRdb's table has in-frame clones only and misses some. The sample lists 200,000 to 250,000 clones, less than 90% seen once, with 2.5% to 3.5% in the top ten. The sequencing sample was made of PBMCs or T cells enriched from blood (not recorded which). The receptors stem from a woman between 50 and 59 years old in a cohort exposed to, infected with or recovered from COVID-19 (not recorded which). Both conserved end residues are part of each CDR3. A D gene is named only where the DNA matches it firmly. Only some rows state a clone size, as once, few, many or a class for expanded clones.

d_gene,abundance,v_gene,j_gene,len,CDR3nt,CDR3aa
.,.,TRBV6-5,TRBJ1-1,11,TGTGCCAGCATGGAGGACGGTGAAGCTTTCTTT,CASMEDGEAFF
TRBD2,.,TRBV2,TRBJ2-1,16,TGTGCCAGCAGTTCTCTAGCGGGTAGCTCCTACAATGAGCAGTTCTTC,CASSSLAGSSYNEQFF
TRBD1,.,TRBV16,TRBJ1-6,14,TGTGCCAGCCGGACAGGGGAGGTTAATTCACCCCTCCACTTT,CASRTGEVNSPLHF
TRBD1,.,TRBV5-1,TRBJ1-4,16,TGCGCCAGCAGTCCCGGGACAGTCCCAACTAATGAAAAACTGTTTTTT,CASSPGTVPTNEKLFF
.,.,TRBV11-2,TRBJ2-7,11,TGTGCCAGCAGCTTACGGTACGAGCAGTACTTC,CASSLRYEQYF
.,.,TRBV7-2,TRBJ1-2,14,TGTGCCAGCAGCTACCGGACAGAAACATATGGCTACACCTTC,CASSYRTETYGYTF
.,few,TRBV28,TRBJ1-5,15,TGTGCCAGCAGTTCCTTGACAGGAAGCAATCAGCCCCAGCATTTT,CASSSLTGSNQPQHF
.,few,TRBV7-9,TRBJ1-2,12,TGTGCCAGCAGCTTAGGTTCATATGGCTACACCTTC,CASSLGSYGYTF
TRBD1,.,TRBV6-5,TRBJ2-5,15,TGTGCCAGCAGATCCCCGGGACAGGGGTCTGAGACCCAGTACTTC,CASRSPGQGSETQYF
.,once,TRBV19,TRBJ2-1,13,TGTGCCAGTAGCCAACCTGGAGTCAATGAGCAGTTCTTC,CASSQPGVNEQFF
TRBD1,.,TRBV10-3,TRBJ1-1,15,TGTGCCATCAGTGAGTCGGGACAGCCGAACACTGAAGCTTTCTTT,CAISESGQPNTEAFF
TRBD1,.,TRBV27,TRBJ1-5,14,TGTGCCAGCAGTTTACAGGGGGAGAATCAGCCCCAGCATTTT,CASSLQGENQPQHF
.,.,TRBV7-2,TRBJ1-2,13,TGTGCCAGCAGCATCGGCCCCCGGGAGGGCTACACCTTC,CASSIGPREGYTF
TRBD1,.,TRBV3-1/TRBV3-2,TRBJ1-5,15,TGTGCCAGCAGCCCCCGGGACAGGGTTGTTCAGCCCCAGCATTTT,CASSPRDRVVQPQHF
TRBD1,.,TRBV7-2,TRBJ1-2,15,TGTGCCAGCAGCTCACTTACAGGGGGCAGGAATGGCTACACCTTC,CASSSLTGGRNGYTF